What follows describes a single T cell receptor (beta chain). What it binds is unknown. This sample is part of a study of Ad26.COV2.S vaccination and SARS-CoV-2 variants. Study details: Intramuscularly, Ad26.COV2.S was given either once or twice, 56 days apart.

CDR3 size: 15 residues. V was cut by 0 bases and J by 4 bases, with 12 bases left in between. The germline gives CDR1 MGHRA, CDR2 YSYEKL. Study-wide results and caveats: Measures of TCR breadth and depth may have fallen short of total T cell responses. Participants in the vaccine arm had higher spike-specific TCR breadth; placebo recipients had lower. Vaccinees reportedly had broad spike-specific CD8+ and CD4+ T cell responses.

Here immunoSEQ multiplex PCR was the method, and the copy in TCRdb shows in-frame clones only, minus some. The sample gives 350,000 to 550,000 clones, about 88% of which show up once; about 2.4% is in the top ten. Treatment given: roughly 18 received Ad26.COV2.S at low or high dose, single or two shots; 5 received placebo; per-sample allocation not given. Material that was analyzed had been drawn on day 63 after the first vaccine or placebo injection. Sequences were derived from peripheral blood, sampled in a trial of Ad26.COV2.S vaccine versus placebo. The receptor was derived from a person aged 18-60 years who received the Ad26.COV2.S COVID-19 vaccine or a placebo. The chain uses TRBV4-1 and TRBJ1-2, with D uncertain. The CDR3 DNA reads as TGCGCCAGCAGCCAAGATCGCGGCTTCTCCTATGGCTACACCTTC. Amino acid sequence: CASSQDRGFSYGYTF.